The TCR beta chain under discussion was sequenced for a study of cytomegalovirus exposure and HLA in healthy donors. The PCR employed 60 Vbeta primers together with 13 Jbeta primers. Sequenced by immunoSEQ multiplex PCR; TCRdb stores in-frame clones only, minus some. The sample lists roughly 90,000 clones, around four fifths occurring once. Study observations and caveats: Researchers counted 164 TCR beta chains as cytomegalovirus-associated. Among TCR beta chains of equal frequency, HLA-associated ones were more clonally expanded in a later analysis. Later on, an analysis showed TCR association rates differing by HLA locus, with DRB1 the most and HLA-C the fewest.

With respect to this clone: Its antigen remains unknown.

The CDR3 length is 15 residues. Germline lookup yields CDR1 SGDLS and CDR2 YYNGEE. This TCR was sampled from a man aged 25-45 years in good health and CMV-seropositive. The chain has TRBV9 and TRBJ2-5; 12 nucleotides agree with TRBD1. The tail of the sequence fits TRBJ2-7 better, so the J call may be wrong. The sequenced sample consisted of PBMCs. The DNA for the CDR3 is TGTGCCAGCAGCGCGGGACAGGGGGCGCAGGGCGAGCAGTACTTC. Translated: CASSAGQGAQGEQYF.